This TCR beta chain stems from a study of PD-1 blockade in classical Hodgkin lymphoma. Germline CDR1 is LNHNV and CDR2 is YYDKDF (reference sequence). The CDR3 covers 16 residues. After removal of 2 bases from V and 2 bases from J, the junction contained 5 bases not matched to a gene. Data came from immunoSEQ multiplex PCR; TCRdb stores just in-frame clones and leaves some out. The sample carries approximately 60,000 clones, roughly 90% recorded once. Relapse after autologous stem cell transplantation occurred in every patient, and brentuximab vedotin exposure varied. This receptor was identified in a human donor with classical Hodgkin lymphoma. The sequenced sample was peripheral blood mononuclear cells (PBMCs), obtained at baseline. The rearrangement links TRBV15 to TRBJ2-2, with 7 bases aligning to TRBD1. The CDR3 DNA is TGTGCCACCAGCAGACTAGGGACAGCCAACACCGGGGAGCTGTTTTTT. Protein product: CATSRLGTANTGELFF. The variable domain in full, completed from reference TRBV15 and TRBJ2-2, reads DAMVIQNPRYQVTQFGKPVTLSCSQTLNHNVMYWYQQKSSQAPKLLFHYYDKDFNNEADTPDNFQSRRPNTSFCFLDIRSPGLGDTAMYLCATSRLGTANTGELFFGEGSRLTVL.